These T cell receptor beta chains were read from a single sample in a study of early T cells in non-severe SARS-CoV-2 infection. One entry per CDR3 protein, called by TCRdb with MiXCR from the 5' RACE reads. The sample consists of approximately 75,000 distinct CDR3 sequences, around 4.2% of them appearing once. This specimen consisted of whole blood, obtained at baseline. These receptors came from an adult who was a healthcare worker with PCR-confirmed SARS-CoV-2 infection or an uninfected control (not recorded which). The donor label of this sample is uncertain. Each CDR3 is given with its conserved first and last residue. A D gene is named only where the DNA matches it firmly. The size of a clone is reported for some rows only, either as once, few or many, or as a class for expanded clones.

clone_size	d_call	j_call	v_call	cdr3_nt	cdr3_aa
many	-	TRBJ2-6	TRBV7-2	TGTGCCAGCAGCTTAGGGTCAGGGCTACTAGATGGGGCCAACGTCCTGACTTTC	CASSLGSGLLDGANVLTF
many	-	TRBJ2-1	TRBV4-3	TGCGCCAGCAGCCAAGATTTCCAGGGGACTTCCTACAATGAGCAGTTCTTC	CASSQDFQGTSYNEQFF
many	-	TRBJ2-1	TRBV11-1	TGTGCCAGCAGCCCATCCTACAATGAGCAGTTCTTC	CASSPSYNEQFF
medium-sized	TRBD1	TRBJ1-5	TRBV20-1	TGCAGTGCTCAGGGACAGGGAGAGTCCCAGCCCCAGCATTTT	CSAQGQGESQPQHF
few	-	TRBJ2-1	TRBV3-2	TGTGCCAGCAGCCAAGATCCGAGCGGGGGGATCAACAATGAGCAGTTCTTC	CASSQDPSGGINNEQFF
many	-	TRBJ1-6	TRBV7-3	TGTGCCAGCGCTCCGGTATCGGGTTCACCCCTCCACTTT	CASAPVSGSPLHF
few	-	TRBJ1-1	TRBV12-3/TRBV12-4	TGTGCCAGCAGTTTAGAACGTCGGGACACTGAAGCTTTCTTT	CASSLERRDTEAFF
-	-	TRBJ2-5	TRBV10-3	TGTGCCATCAGTGAACCGGGCCGAGAGACCCAGTACTTC	CAISEPGRETQYF
-	-	TRBJ1-2	TRBV12-3/TRBV12-4	TGTGCCAGCAGACGGATGACTGACTATGGCTACACCTTC	CASRRMTDYGYTF
many	-	TRBJ1-2	TRBV7-8	TGTGCCAGCAGCCGCGCGGCGGCAAACTATGGCTACACCTTC	CASSRAAANYGYTF
-	-	TRBJ2-6	TRBV15	TGTGCCACCAGCAGACCCAGACAGTCTGGGGCCAACGTCCTGACTTTC	CATSRPRQSGANVLTF
many	TRBD1	TRBJ1-1	TRBV11-2	TGTGCCAGCAGCGCACGGAACAGGGGTTTAAACACTGAAGCTTTCTTT	CASSARNRGLNTEAFF
many	TRBD2	TRBJ2-7	TRBV29-1	TGCAGCGTTGAAGATTCCCCGGGGGGAACTTACGAGCAGTACTTC	CSVEDSPGGTYEQYF
-	-	TRBJ2-1	TRBV2	TGTGCCAGCAGTGGGAGGGGAGCTGTGTTAGTGCAGTTCTTC	CASSGRGAVLVQFF
many	-	TRBJ2-7	TRBV6-6	TGTGCCAGCAGTTACGTGGGGCCCTACGAGCAGTACTTC	CASSYVGPYEQYF
many	-	TRBJ2-7	TRBV12-5	TGTGCTAGTGACCCTTTCAAGGGGGAGGCCTACGAGCAGTACTTC	CASDPFKGEAYEQYF
many	TRBD1	TRBJ2-7	TRBV15	TGTGCCACCAGCATTCTCAAAGCCGGGACAGGTGGCTACGAGCAGTACTTC	CATSILKAGTGGYEQYF
many	-	TRBJ1-5	TRBV12-3/TRBV12-4	TGTGCCAGCAGTGCGGGCCTCCCAGGCGGCAATCAGCCCCAGCATTTT	CASSAGLPGGNQPQHF
-	-	TRBJ2-2	TRBV5-1	TGCGCCAGCAGCTTGGGCAGTGGCACCGGGGAGCTGTTTTTT	CASSLGSGTGELFF
many	-	TRBJ2-1	TRBV20-1	TGCAGTGCTAGCCCCCTCCGGAGCTCCTACAATGAGCAGTTCTTC	CSASPLRSSYNEQFF
many	-	TRBJ1-2	TRBV29-1	TGCAGCGTCCGAAACCAGGGTTTGGGCTACACCTTC	CSVRNQGLGYTF
few	TRBD1	TRBJ1-1	TRBV18	TGTGCCAGCTCCCGAACAGGACAGGGGGTCGCTGAAGCTTTCTTT	CASSRTGQGVAEAFF
many	TRBD1	TRBJ1-2	TRBV7-9	TGTGCCAGCAGCTTGGGGACAGGTTTTAACTATGGCTACACCTTC	CASSLGTGFNYGYTF
many	TRBD1	TRBJ1-4	TRBV3-1	TGTGCCAGCAGCCAGGAAGACAGGGGTGAAAAACTGTTTTTT	CASSQEDRGEKLFF